Listed here are 25 T cell receptor beta chains from one sample, sequenced in a study of cytomegalovirus exposure and HLA in healthy donors. Sequenced by immunoSEQ multiplex PCR; TCRdb stores in-frame clones only, minus some. The table lists under 200,000 clones, about 90% of them singletons, with 4% to 4.5% in the top ten. The material sequenced was PBMCs. The receptors shown here come from a man between 18 and 35 years old in good health and CMV-seropositive.

This chain links TRBV14 with TRBJ2-1; 13 nucleotides align to TRBD2. This CDR3 region has 16 residues. V was clipped by 4 bases and J by 3 bases; unmatched bases: 3. Germline CDR1 reads SGHDN; CDR2 reads FVKESK. This chain's CDR3 is CASSPGLAGIYNEQFF. CDR3 nucleotides: TGTGCCAGCAGCCCGGGACTAGCGGGGATCTACAATGAGCAGTTCTTC.

The chain has TRBV7-2 and TRBJ1-4; weak D call: TRBD1 (6 bases). The V and J ends lost 5 bases and 2 bases respectively, with 15 bases between them. In germline, CDR1 is SGHTA, CDR2 FQGNSA. The length of the CDR3 is 16 residues. CDR3 DNA sequence: TGTGCCAGCAGCCCGGGGGGGGCATTGACTAATGAAAAACTGTTTTTT. Translated, it gives CASSPGGALTNEKLFF.

By sample fraction, this clone is medium-sized. The chain has TRBV6-1 and TRBJ2-3; a weak D match, TRBD2 (6 bases). Germline CDR1 is MNHNS and CDR2 is SASEGT. Trimming shortened V by 7 bases and J by 1 base, and 15 bases separated the two germline ends. The CDR3 consists of 15 residues. Here the CDR3 reads CASNRLGDGTDTQYF. CDR3 nucleotide sequence: TGTGCCAGCAATCGACTAGGAGATGGCACAGATACGCAGTATTTT.

CDR3 DNA sequence: TGTGCCAGCAGTACGCGACTAGCGGGAGTCTACGAGCAGTACTTC. It specifies CASSTRLAGVYEQYF. The chain has TRBV28 and TRBJ2-7; 12 nucleotides agree with TRBD2. From germline, CDR1 is MDHEN and CDR2 SYDVKM. The trim removed 5 bases at V and 3 bases at J, leaving 5 bases unmatched. The CDR3 totals 15 residues.

The V and J genes are TRBV4-1 and TRBJ1-2; D may be TRBD1 (6 bases). The CDR3 spans 15 residues. V was clipped by 1 base and J by 2 bases, with 11 bases between them. Looked up from germline, CDR1 is MGHRA and CDR2 is YSYEKL. This CDR3 reads CASSQVQGPNYGYTF. The CDR3 DNA sequence: TGCGCCAGCAGCCAAGTACAGGGTCCAAACTATGGCTACACCTTC.

The gene calls are TRBV4-2 and TRBJ2-1; 11 bases line up with TRBD1. Germline values: CDR1 LGHNA, CDR2 YNFKEQ. The CDR3 extends over 17 amino acids. Germline trimming cut 4 bases from V and 2 bases from J; bases unmatched to any gene: 7. In DNA, the CDR3 is TGTGCCAGCAGCCTTAGGACAGGGGGCAGCCCCTACAATGAGCAGTTCTTC. Translating gives CASSLRTGGSPYNEQFF.

The chain has TRBV5-1 and TRBJ2-7; possibly TRBD1 for D (5 bases). The V and J ends lost 0 bases and 2 bases respectively, with 12 bases between them. The CDR3 extends over 15 amino acids. Germline loops: CDR1 SGHRS, CDR2 YFSETQ. This CDR3 reads CASSLGGIATYEQYF. The CDR3 DNA reads as TGCGCCAGCAGCTTGGGGGGCATTGCTACCTACGAGCAGTACTTC. Based on the CDR3 plus reference TRBV5-1 and TRBJ2-7, the full variable domain is KAGVTQTPRYLIKTRGQQVTLSCSPISGHRSVSWYQQTPGQGLQFLFEYFSETQRNKGNFPGRFSGRQFSNSRSEMNVSTLELGDSALYLCASSLGGIATYEQYFGPGTRLTVT.

The chain links TRBV7-8 to TRBJ2-5; 7 bases map to TRBD2. Germline values: CDR1 SGHVS, CDR2 FQNEAQ. V shed 5 bases, J shed 1 base, and the junction held 10 bases outside the gene matches. This CDR3 contains 16 residues. CDR3 amino acids: CASSPGTIPIQETQYF. CDR3 DNA: TGTGCCAGCAGCCCTGGGACTATCCCAATCCAAGAGACCCAGTACTTC.

The chain is built from TRBV19 and TRBJ2-7; 7 bases line up with TRBD1. The CDR3 is made up of 15 amino acids. The V gene end was trimmed by 4 bases and the J gene end by 2 bases; junction bases not matched to a gene: 8. CDR1 and CDR2 (germline): LNHDA, SQIVND (reference sequence). The DNA for the CDR3 is TGTGCCAGTAGTACAACCCCGGGACAGACCTACGAGCAGTACTTC. Translated, it gives CASSTTPGQTYEQYF. The variable domain in full, with the rest retrieved from reference TRBV19 and TRBJ2-7, is DGGITQSPKYLFRKEGQNVTLSCEQNLNHDAMYWYRQDPGQGLRLIYYSQIVNDFQKGDIAEGYSVSREKKESFPLTVTSAQKNPTAFYLCASSTTPGQTYEQYFGPGTRLTVT.

The count of this clone is one. The CDR3 loop is CASGLGSGRALNEQFF. The CDR3 coding sequence is TGTGCTAGTGGTTTGGGAAGCGGGAGGGCACTCAATGAGCAGTTCTTC. This chain uses TRBV12-5 with TRBJ2-1, with 10 bases lining up with TRBD2. Germline CDR1 is LGHNT and CDR2 is FRNRAP. This CDR3 region has 16 residues. Unmatched junction bases numbered 6, after V lost 1 base and J lost 6 bases.

This clone has only a few counts. This CDR3 is CASSRNYNEQFF. The CDR3 region has the DNA TGTGCCAGCAGCAGGAACTACAATGAGCAGTTCTTC. V gene TRBV6-1 combines with J gene TRBJ2-1; D is unclear. The germline CDR1 and CDR2 sequences are MNHNS and SASEGT. The CDR3 runs to 12 residues. Trimming removed 6 bases at V and 3 bases at J, with 6 bases between.

This chain links TRBV4-1 with TRBJ2-4; D may be TRBD2 (5 bases). V lost 0 bases, J lost 6 bases, and 21 bases lay in between. Germline V gives CDR1 MGHRA, CDR2 YSYEKL. The CDR3 has 18 residues. CDR3 sequence: CASSQDRPSRSRLNIQYF. CDR3 nucleotide sequence: TGCGCCAGCAGCCAAGATCGGCCTAGCCGCAGTCGACTAAACATTCAGTACTTC.

The rearrangement links TRBV5-1 to TRBJ2-7; the D gene is possibly TRBD1 (6 bases). From germline, CDR1 is SGHRS and CDR2 YFSETQ. CDR3 length: 14 residues. The germline V and J ends were trimmed by 0 bases and 2 bases, with 9 bases remaining between them. CDR3 sequence reads: CASSLGQDAYEQYF. The CDR3 region has the DNA TGCGCCAGCAGCTTGGGACAGGATGCCTACGAGCAGTACTTC.

This rearrangement joins TRBV18 to TRBJ1-4; 8 bases line up with TRBD1. The germline V gene has CDR1 KGHSH and CDR2 LQKENI. J was trimmed by 7 bases and V by 5 bases; bases with no gene match: 9. This CDR3 is 15 amino acids long. CDR3 protein: CASSTSTGATEKLFF. In DNA, the CDR3 is TGTGCCAGCTCAACATCGACAGGGGCGACTGAAAAACTGTTTTTT.

This clone was counted a single time. The V gene is TRBV7-3, the J gene TRBJ2-1; 10 bases fit TRBD2. The CDR3 extends over 15 amino acids. The V gene end was trimmed by 4 bases and the J gene end by 7 bases; junction bases not matched to a gene: 7. Per germline, CDR1 SGHTA and CDR2 FQGTGA. The CDR3 sequence is CASSSGLAAFNEQFF. The CDR3 nucleotides read TGTGCCAGCAGCTCCGGACTAGCGGCGTTTAATGAGCAGTTCTTC.

This clone was detected only once. V is TRBV28 and J is TRBJ2-3, with D possibly TRBD2 on 6 matching bases. The CDR3 length is 18 residues. The V end lost 2 bases, the J end lost 2 bases, and 20 bases lay between the germline ends. CDR1 is MDHEN and CDR2 is SYDVKM in the germline V gene. CDR3 coding DNA: TGTGCCAGCAGTTTAAGGTCTACGATAGCGGAGATCACAGATACGCAGTATTTT. The encoded protein is CASSLRSTIAEITDTQYF.

The chain joins TRBV5-1 to TRBJ2-1; D remains ambiguous. This CDR3 region has 14 residues. Between the trimmed V and J ends, which lost 1 base and 4 bases, there was a span of 9 bases. CDR1 and CDR2 from the germline V gene are SGHRS and YFSETQ. For the CDR3, the DNA is TGCGCCAGCAGCTTGTTGAACTCGTACAATGAGCAGTTCTTC. Protein sequence: CASSLLNSYNEQFF.

This clone was detected a few times. This chain connects TRBV11-2 to TRBJ2-7; TRBD2 matches at 12 bases. The junction had 6 bases not matched to a gene; V was cut back by 5 bases and J by 4 bases. Germline V gene sequence: CDR1 SGHAT, CDR2 FQNNGV. This CDR3 has 15 residues. The CDR3 loop is CASSLSGTSGYEQYF. CDR3 DNA sequence: TGTGCCAGCAGCCTTTCCGGGACTAGCGGGTACGAGCAGTACTTC.

The chain is built from TRBV5-6 and TRBJ2-3; tentative D call: TRBD1 (5 bases). Germline V gene sequence: CDR1 SGHDT, CDR2 YYEEEE. Between the trimmed V and J ends, which lost 0 bases and 2 bases, there was a span of 10 bases. This CDR3 is built from 15 residues. The CDR3 region has the DNA TGTGCCAGCAGCTTGGCAGGGATTAACACAGATACGCAGTATTTT. This encodes CASSLAGINTDTQYF. Filled out from reference TRBV5-6 and TRBJ2-3, the complete variable domain reads DAGVTQSPTHLIKTRGQQVTLRCSPKSGHDTVSWYQQALGQGPQFIFQYYEEEERQRGNFPDRFSGHQFPNYSSELNVNALLLGDSALYLCASSLAGINTDTQYFGPGTRLTVL.

This chain uses TRBV4-1 with TRBJ1-1; D perhaps matches TRBD1 (6 bases). Germline CDR1 reads MGHRA; CDR2 reads YSYEKL. Trimming shortened V by 4 bases and J by 11 bases, and 17 bases separated the two germline ends. CDR3 length: 13 amino acids. CDR3 protein: CASSRNTRDTAFF. CDR3 in DNA: TGCGCCAGCAGCCGGAATACCCGGGACACCGCTTTCTTT.

With regard to this clone: Other DNA sequences in this specimen translate into the identical CDR3. The V call is TRBV4-1, the J call TRBJ2-7; 10 bases match TRBD2. This CDR3 is built from 15 residues. With 1 base clipped from V and 2 bases from J, the junction kept 2 bases outside the gene matches. CDR1 and CDR2 (germline): MGHRA, YSYEKL. In nucleotides, the CDR3 is TGCGCCAGCAGCCAAGGTCTAGCGGGGGCCTACGAGCAGTACTTC. Translated, it gives CASSQGLAGAYEQYF.

Written as DNA, the CDR3 is TGCAGCGTAGAACCGGGACTAGCGGGAGGGCTGTACAATGAGCAGTTCTTC. Encoded protein: CSVEPGLAGGLYNEQFF. This chain uses TRBV29-1 with TRBJ2-1; 16 bases align to TRBD2. CDR1 is SQVTM, CDR2 ANQGSEA, per germline. V dropped 6 bases and J dropped 4; count of bases not matched to a gene: 9. The CDR3 contains 17 residues.

V and J are TRBV5-1 and TRBJ1-1, with TRBD1 as a possible D gene (5 bases). The CDR3 covers 14 residues. Germline-derived CDR1 and CDR2 are SGHRS and YFSETQ. V was clipped by 5 bases and J by 1 base, with 12 bases between them. The chain's CDR3 is CASRFLGENTEAFF. CDR3 coding DNA: TGCGCCAGCAGGTTCCTAGGGGAGAACACTGAAGCTTTCTTT.

The sample holds one count of this clone. V gene TRBV25-1 combines with J gene TRBJ2-7, with 8 bases matching TRBD1. Germline trimming cut 2 bases from V and 0 bases from J; bases unmatched to any gene: 3. The CDR3 consists of 15 residues. From germline, CDR1 is MGHDK and CDR2 SYGVNS. CDR3 bases: TGTGCCAGCAGTGAAGCAGGGGGCCCCTCCTACGAGCAGTACTTC. Protein: CASSEAGGPSYEQYF.

The rearrangement uses TRBV7-9 and TRBJ1-5, with 10 bases identical to TRBD1. J gave up 7 bases and V 3 bases, and 3 bases lay outside the gene matches. CDR3 length: 14 amino acids. Germline values: CDR1 SEHNR, CDR2 FQNEAQ (reference sequence). The chain's CDR3 is CASSFGQGGQPQHF. Here the CDR3 DNA reads TGTGCCAGCAGCTTTGGACAGGGGGGGCAGCCCCAGCATTTT.